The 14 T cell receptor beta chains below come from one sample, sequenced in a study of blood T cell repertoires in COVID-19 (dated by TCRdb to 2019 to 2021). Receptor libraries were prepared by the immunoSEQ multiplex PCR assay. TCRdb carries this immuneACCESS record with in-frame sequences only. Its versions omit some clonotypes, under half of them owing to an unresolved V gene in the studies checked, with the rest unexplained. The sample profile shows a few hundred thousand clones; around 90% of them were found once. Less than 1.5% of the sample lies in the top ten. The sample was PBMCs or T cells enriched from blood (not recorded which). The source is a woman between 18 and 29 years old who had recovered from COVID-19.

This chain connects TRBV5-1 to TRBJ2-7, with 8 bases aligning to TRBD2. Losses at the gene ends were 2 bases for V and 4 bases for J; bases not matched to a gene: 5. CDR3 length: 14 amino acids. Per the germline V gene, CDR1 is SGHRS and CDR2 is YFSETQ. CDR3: CASSFQRGTYEQYF. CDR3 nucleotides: TGCGCCAGCAGCTTCCAGCGGGGGACGTACGAGCAGTACTTC.

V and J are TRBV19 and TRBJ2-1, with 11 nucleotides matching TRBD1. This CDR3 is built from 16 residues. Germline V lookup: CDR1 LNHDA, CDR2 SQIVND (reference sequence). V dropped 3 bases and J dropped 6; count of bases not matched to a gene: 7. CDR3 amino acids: CASSITGTGGSNEQFF. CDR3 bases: TGTGCCAGTAGTATTACCGGGACAGGGGGGAGCAATGAGCAGTTCTTC. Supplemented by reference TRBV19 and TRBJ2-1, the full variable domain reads DGGITQSPKYLFRKEGQNVTLSCEQNLNHDAMYWYRQDPGQGLRLIYYSQIVNDFQKGDIAEGYSVSREKKESFPLTVTSAQKNPTAFYLCASSITGTGGSNEQFFGPGTRLTVL.

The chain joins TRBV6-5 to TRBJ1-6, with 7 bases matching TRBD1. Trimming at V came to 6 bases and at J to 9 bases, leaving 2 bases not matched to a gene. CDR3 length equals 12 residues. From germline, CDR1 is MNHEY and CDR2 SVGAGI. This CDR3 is CASRGQASPLHF. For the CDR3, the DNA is TGTGCCAGCAGAGGACAGGCTTCACCCCTCCACTTT.

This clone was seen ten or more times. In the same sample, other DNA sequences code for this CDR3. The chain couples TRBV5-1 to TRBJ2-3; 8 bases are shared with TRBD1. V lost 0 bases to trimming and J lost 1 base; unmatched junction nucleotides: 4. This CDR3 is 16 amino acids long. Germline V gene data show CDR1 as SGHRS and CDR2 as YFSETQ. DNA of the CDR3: TGCGCCAGCAGCTTGGAGGACAGGGTCGGCACAGATACGCAGTATTTT. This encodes CASSLEDRVGTDTQYF. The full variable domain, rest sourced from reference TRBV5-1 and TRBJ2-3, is KAGVTQTPRYLIKTRGQQVTLSCSPISGHRSVSWYQQTPGQGLQFLFEYFSETQRNKGNFPGRFSGRQFSNSRSEMNVSTLELGDSALYLCASSLEDRVGTDTQYFGPGTRLTVL.

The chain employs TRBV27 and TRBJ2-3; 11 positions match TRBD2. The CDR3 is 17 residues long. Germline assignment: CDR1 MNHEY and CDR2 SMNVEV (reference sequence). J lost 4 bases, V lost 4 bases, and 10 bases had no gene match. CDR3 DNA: TGTGCCAGCAGTTCCCGGACTAGCGGGCCTGAGCCAGATACGCAGTATTTT. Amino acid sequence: CASSSRTSGPEPDTQYF.

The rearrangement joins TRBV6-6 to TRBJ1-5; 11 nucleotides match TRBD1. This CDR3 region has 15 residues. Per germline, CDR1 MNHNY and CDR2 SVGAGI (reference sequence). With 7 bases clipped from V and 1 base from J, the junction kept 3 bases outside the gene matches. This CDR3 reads CASIRTGGSNQPQHF. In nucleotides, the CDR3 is TGTGCCAGCATTAGGACAGGGGGCAGCAATCAGCCCCAGCATTTT.

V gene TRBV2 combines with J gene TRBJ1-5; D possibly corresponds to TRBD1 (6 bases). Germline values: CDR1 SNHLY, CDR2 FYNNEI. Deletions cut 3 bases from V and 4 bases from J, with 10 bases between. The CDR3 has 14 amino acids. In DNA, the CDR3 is TGTGCCAGCAGTGATAGGACAGTTAATCAGCCCCAGCATTTT. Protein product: CASSDRTVNQPQHF.

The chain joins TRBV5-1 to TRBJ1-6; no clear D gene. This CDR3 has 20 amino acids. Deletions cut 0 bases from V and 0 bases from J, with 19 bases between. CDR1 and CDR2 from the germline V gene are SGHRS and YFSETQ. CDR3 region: CASSLVGGSRLSSYNSPLHF. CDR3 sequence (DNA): TGCGCCAGCAGCTTGGTAGGCGGAAGCCGTTTAAGCTCCTATAATTCACCCCTCCACTTT.

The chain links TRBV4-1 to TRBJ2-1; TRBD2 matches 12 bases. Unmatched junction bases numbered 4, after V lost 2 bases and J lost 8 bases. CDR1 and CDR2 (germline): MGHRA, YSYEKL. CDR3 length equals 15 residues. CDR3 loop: CASSQTGLAGYEQFF. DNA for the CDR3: TGCGCCAGCAGCCAAACAGGACTAGCGGGGTATGAGCAGTTCTTC.

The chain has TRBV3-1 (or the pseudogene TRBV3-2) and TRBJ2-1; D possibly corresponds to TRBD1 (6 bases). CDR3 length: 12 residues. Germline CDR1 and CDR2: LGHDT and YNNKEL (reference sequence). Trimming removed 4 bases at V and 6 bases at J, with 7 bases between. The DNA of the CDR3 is TGTGCCAGCAGCCCACAGGGCAATGAGCAGTTCTTC. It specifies CASSPQGNEQFF.

The CDR3 sequence is CATSERQGSGEQYF. CDR3 nucleotide sequence: TGTGCCACCAGTGAGAGACAGGGTTCCGGCGAGCAGTACTTC. The chain carries TRBV24-1 and TRBJ2-7, with 7 positions matching TRBD1. J lost 6 bases, V lost 4 bases, and 8 bases had no gene match. This CDR3 spans 14 amino acids. Germline V gene sequence: CDR1 KGHDR, CDR2 SFDVKD.

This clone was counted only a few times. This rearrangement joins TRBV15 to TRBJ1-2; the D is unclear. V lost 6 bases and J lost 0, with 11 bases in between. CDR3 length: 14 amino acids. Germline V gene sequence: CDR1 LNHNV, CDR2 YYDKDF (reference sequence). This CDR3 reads CATSRGATNYGYTF. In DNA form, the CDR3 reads TGTGCCACCAGTCGGGGAGCAACTAACTATGGCTACACCTTC.

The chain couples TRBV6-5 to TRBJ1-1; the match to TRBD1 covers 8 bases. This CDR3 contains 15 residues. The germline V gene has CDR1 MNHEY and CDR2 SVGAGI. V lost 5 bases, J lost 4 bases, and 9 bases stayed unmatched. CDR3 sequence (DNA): TGTGCCAGCAGTCTCTTCCTTGGACAGGGCACTGAAGCTTTCTTT. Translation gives CASSLFLGQGTEAFF.

CDR3 coding DNA: TGTGCCAGCAGTGACTCCTATGGGCCAGGGGCCGATACGCAGTATTTT. Amino acid sequence: CASSDSYGPGADTQYF. The chain has TRBV6-4 and TRBJ2-3; the D gene is possibly TRBD1 (6 bases). The length of the CDR3 is 16 residues. V dropped 0 bases and J dropped 6 bases, with 16 bases sitting between them. From germline, CDR1 is MRHNA and CDR2 SNTAGT.